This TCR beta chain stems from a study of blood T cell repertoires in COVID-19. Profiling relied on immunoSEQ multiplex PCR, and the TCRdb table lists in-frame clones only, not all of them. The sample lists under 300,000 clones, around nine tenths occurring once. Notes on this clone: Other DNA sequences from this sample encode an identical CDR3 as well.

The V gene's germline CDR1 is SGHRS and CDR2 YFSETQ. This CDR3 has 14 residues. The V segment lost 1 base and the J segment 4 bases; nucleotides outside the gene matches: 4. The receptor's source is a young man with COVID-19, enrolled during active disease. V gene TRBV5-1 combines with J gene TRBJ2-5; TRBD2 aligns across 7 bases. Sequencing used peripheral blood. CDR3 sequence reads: CASSLSGGRETQYF. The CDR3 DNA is TGCGCCAGCAGCTTGTCCGGGGGGAGAGAGACCCAGTACTTC.